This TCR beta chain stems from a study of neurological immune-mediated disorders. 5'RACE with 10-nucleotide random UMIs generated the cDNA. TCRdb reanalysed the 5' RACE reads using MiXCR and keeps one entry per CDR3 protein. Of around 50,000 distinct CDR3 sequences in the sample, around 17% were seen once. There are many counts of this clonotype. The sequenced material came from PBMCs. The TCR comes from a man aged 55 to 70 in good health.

CDR3 DNA sequence: TGCAGTGCTCGTACGCCGGGACAGGGGTTTGCTGAGCAGTTCTTC. Amino acid sequence: CSARTPGQGFAEQFF. The chain couples TRBV20-1 to TRBJ2-1, with 10 bases aligning to TRBD1. CDR1 DFQATT and CDR2 SNEGSKA come from the germline V gene (reference sequence). The CDR3 sequence is 15 residues long. V lost 5 bases and J lost 9; bases outside the gene matches: 13.